The 20 T cell receptor beta chains listed next were all sequenced from one sample in a study of blood T cell repertoires in COVID-19. Generated by immunoSEQ multiplex PCR, the TCRdb table keeps only in-frame clones and is missing some. The table lists some 31,000 clones, 90% of them singletons. Sequenced input: peripheral blood. These receptors all come from a human donor in a cohort sampled during active COVID-19.

This rearrangement joins TRBV28 to TRBJ1-1; D is possibly TRBD1 (6 bases). There are 16 residues in the CDR3. With 4 bases removed from V and 9 bases from J, the gap between germline ends came to 24 bases. Germline V CDR1 and CDR2: MDHEN, SYDVKM. CDR3 region: CASSSPRGARYVKAFF. The DNA for the CDR3 is TGTGCCAGCAGTTCCCCTCGGGGGGCGAGGTATGTTAAAGCTTTCTTT.

The chain carries TRBV10-2 and TRBJ2-3; TRBD1 matches at 9 bases. The V gene's germline CDR1 is WSHSY and CDR2 SAAADI. The CDR3 consists of 15 residues. V was pared by 4 bases and J by 2 bases, with 4 bases of the junction left unmatched. CDR3 sequence reads: CASSVTGGHTDTQYF. CDR3 nucleotides: TGCGCCAGCAGTGTGACAGGGGGGCACACAGATACGCAGTATTTT.

This clone is termed medium-sized. The J gene is TRBJ2-7, the V gene TRBV19, with D tentatively TRBD1 (6 bases). Trimming left V 3 bases short and J 2 bases short, with 14 bases between. The germline V gene has CDR1 LNHDA and CDR2 SQIVND (reference sequence). The CDR3 length is 15 residues. The CDR3 sequence is CASSIGQGFTYEQYF. DNA for the CDR3: TGTGCCAGTAGTATTGGTCAGGGGTTTACCTACGAGCAGTACTTC. Together with reference TRBV19 and TRBJ2-7, the CDR3 gives the full variable domain: DGGITQSPKYLFRKEGQNVTLSCEQNLNHDAMYWYRQDPGQGLRLIYYSQIVNDFQKGDIAEGYSVSREKKESFPLTVTSAQKNPTAFYLCASSIGQGFTYEQYFGPGTRLTVT.

The chain links TRBV19 to TRBJ1-2, with D uncertain. The CDR3 has 11 amino acids. The germline V and J ends were trimmed by 5 bases and 5 bases, with 6 bases remaining between them. Germline CDR1 reads LNHDA; CDR2 reads SQIVND (reference sequence). CDR3 residues: CASSPGYGYTF. In nucleotides, the CDR3 is TGTGCCAGTAGTCCAGGTTATGGCTACACCTTC.

This chain joins TRBV6-5 and TRBJ2-1, with 7 positions matching TRBD1. Trimming took 3 bases from V and 0 from J; bases not matched to a gene: 5. The CDR3 has 16 residues. Germline V lookup: CDR1 MNHEY, CDR2 SVGAGI. The CDR3, as DNA: TGTGCCAGCAGTTATGTGGACAGGACCTCCTACAATGAGCAGTTCTTC. This encodes CASSYVDRTSYNEQFF.

This chain uses TRBV16 with TRBJ2-7; unclear D gene. Looked up from germline, CDR1 is KGHSY and CDR2 is FQNENV. V dropped 1 base and J dropped 3 bases, with 10 bases sitting between them. The length of the CDR3 is 14 residues. The CDR3 sequence is CASSQLVVHYEQYF. In nucleotides, the CDR3 is TGTGCCAGCAGCCAATTGGTGGTACACTACGAGCAGTACTTC.

The rearrangement uses TRBV5-4 and TRBJ1-2, with TRBD1 matching 8 bases. CDR1 is SGHNT and CDR2 is YYREEE in the germline V gene (reference sequence). V dropped 2 bases and J dropped 4; count of bases not matched to a gene: 4. The CDR3 is made up of 14 amino acids. The CDR3: CASSFRGLSYGYTF. CDR3 in DNA: TGTGCCAGCAGCTTCAGGGGGCTGAGCTATGGCTACACCTTC.

CDR3 region: CASSQTGSRRETQYF. DNA for the CDR3: TGTGCCAGCAGCCAAACAGGGTCTAGACGAGAGACCCAGTACTTC. V is TRBV28 and J is TRBJ2-5; D might be TRBD1 (6 bases). Looked up from germline, CDR1 is MDHEN and CDR2 is SYDVKM. This CDR3 is 15 amino acids long. Between the trimmed V and J ends, which lost 6 bases and 4 bases, there was a span of 18 bases.

The rearrangement joins TRBV4-1 to TRBJ1-1; D is ambiguous. The CDR3 has 15 amino acids. V was pared by 0 bases and J by 2 bases, with 10 bases between. From germline, CDR1 is MGHRA and CDR2 YSYEKL. The DNA of the CDR3 is TGCGCCAGCAGCCAAGAGGGAGGGAGCAACACTGAAGCTTTCTTT. Encoded protein: CASSQEGGSNTEAFF.

The V and J genes are TRBV5-4 and TRBJ2-3; D call uncertain. The CDR3 consists of 15 residues. Trimming removed 4 bases at V and 0 bases at J, with 12 bases between. In germline, CDR1 is SGHNT, CDR2 YYREEE (reference sequence). This CDR3 reads CASSPPPTSTDTQYF. The CDR3 nucleotides are TGTGCCAGCAGCCCCCCCCCGACTAGCACAGATACGCAGTATTTT. Using reference TRBV5-4 and TRBJ2-3 for the parts outside the CDR3, the full variable domain is ETGVTQSPTHLIKTRGQQVTLRCSSQSGHNTVSWYQQALGQGPQFIFQYYREEENGRGNFPPRFSGLQFPNYSSELNVNALELDDSALYLCASSPPPTSTDTQYFGPGTRLTVL.

J is TRBJ2-7 and V is TRBV7-2; 10 nucleotides align to TRBD1. This CDR3 contains 14 residues. The V gene's germline CDR1 is SGHTA and CDR2 FQGNSA. The trim removed 5 bases at V and 0 bases at J, leaving 1 base unmatched. CDR3 DNA: TGTGCCAGCAGCAGACAGGGGGCCTCCTACGAGCAGTACTTC. It is translated as CASSRQGASYEQYF. The entire variable domain, with the rest obtained from reference TRBV7-2 and TRBJ2-7, is as follows: GAGVSQSPSNKVTEKGKDVELRCDPISGHTALYWYRQSLGQGLEFLIYFQGNSAPDKSGLPSDRFSAERTGGSVSTLTIQRTQQEDSAVYLCASSRQGASYEQYFGPGTRLTVT.

The chain carries TRBV29-1 and TRBJ2-7; no definite D call. Germline V gene sequence: CDR1 SQVTM, CDR2 ANQGSEA. The CDR3 extends over 13 amino acids. Deletions cut 4 bases from V and 6 bases from J, with 16 bases between. The chain's CDR3 is CSVVNSLTGEQYF. DNA of the CDR3: TGCAGCGTTGTAAATAGCCTTACTGGCGAGCAGTACTTC.

The sample holds a few counts of this clone. The chain combines TRBV5-4 with TRBJ1-5, with 8 bases lining up with TRBD1. The germline CDR1 and CDR2 sequences are SGHNT and YYREEE (reference sequence). The V segment lost 3 bases and the J segment 5 bases; nucleotides outside the gene matches: 13. CDR3 size: 17 residues. This CDR3 reads CASSSGPGQDFDQPQHF. CDR3 in DNA: TGTGCCAGCAGCTCCGGCCCGGGACAGGACTTTGATCAGCCCCAGCATTTT.

The chain uses TRBV7-6 and TRBJ1-5; D ambiguous. Trimming left V 2 bases short and J 1 base short, with 9 bases between. The CDR3 consists of 15 residues. Looked up from germline, CDR1 is SGHVS and CDR2 is FNYEAQ. CDR3 sequence: CASSLNPGSNQPQHF. CDR3 nucleotide sequence: TGTGCCAGCAGCTTAAATCCGGGGAGCAATCAGCCCCAGCATTTT.

The rearrangement uses TRBV5-1 and TRBJ2-5; 9 bases match TRBD2. The CDR3 length is 15 residues. Looked up from germline, CDR1 is SGHRS and CDR2 is YFSETQ. V gave up 4 bases and J gave up 10 bases; unmatched junction bases: 14. CDR3 loop: CASSHSGSPARDQYF. CDR3 DNA: TGCGCCAGCAGCCATAGCGGGAGCCCCGCAAGGGACCAGTACTTC.

The rearrangement links TRBV27 to TRBJ2-7, with a tentative D call TRBD1 (8 bases). CDR3 size: 16 residues. V lost 5 bases and J 4 bases, leaving 21 bases between the germline ends. Germline-derived CDR1 and CDR2 are MNHEY and SMNVEV (reference sequence). The DNA of the CDR3 is TGTGCCAGCAGTGCCTATTACAGGGGGGGTCGGTACGAGCAGTACTTC. Translating gives CASSAYYRGGRYEQYF.

This clone was seen just once. The chain has TRBV11-3 and TRBJ2-1; D is ambiguous. Trimming removed 3 bases at V and 7 bases at J, with 10 bases between. CDR3 length: 13 amino acids. The germline CDR1 and CDR2 sequences are SGHNT and YENEEA. In nucleotides, the CDR3 is TGTGCCAGCAGCTTGGGTAGGCGGAATGAGCAGTTCTTC. It codes for CASSLGRRNEQFF.

The chain employs TRBV18 and TRBJ2-1; possibly TRBD2 for D (6 bases). The CDR3 spans 15 residues. The germline gives CDR1 KGHSH, CDR2 LQKENI. With 3 bases removed from V and 0 bases from J, the gap between germline ends came to 9 bases. The CDR3 protein is CASSPRTNSYNEQFF. The CDR3 DNA follows: TGTGCCAGCTCACCCCGGACTAACTCCTACAATGAGCAGTTCTTC.

The chain has TRBV7-2 and TRBJ1-4, with 8 bases matching TRBD1. The length of the CDR3 is 14 residues. V dropped 5 bases and J dropped 7; count of bases not matched to a gene: 6. Germline CDR1 reads SGHTA; CDR2 reads FQGNSA. The CDR3: CASSKDRVGEKLFF. CDR3 bases: TGTGCCAGCAGCAAGGACAGGGTTGGTGAAAAACTGTTTTTT.

Of note for this clone: Other nucleotide sequences in the sample specify the same CDR3. The V and J genes are TRBV19 and TRBJ1-1; possibly TRBD1 for D (5 bases). This CDR3 has 14 amino acids. The V end lost 5 bases, the J end lost 0 bases, and 10 bases lay between the germline ends. Per germline, CDR1 LNHDA and CDR2 SQIVND (reference sequence). The CDR3 coding sequence is TGTGCCAGTAGTCCGCAGGGTATGAACACTGAAGCTTTCTTT. This codes for CASSPQGMNTEAFF.